One and the same sample provided the 8 T cell receptor beta chains below, sequenced in a study of neurological immune-mediated disorders. TCRdb re-called the 5' RACE reads through MiXCR, storing one row per CDR3 protein. The profile covers just under 20,000 distinct CDR3 sequences, with roughly 7.5% appearing a single time and roughly a sixth taken by the ten largest. Sequenced sample: CD8+ T cells from blood. The source of these receptors is a woman aged 25 to 39 with HTLV-1-associated myelopathy (HAM/TSP).

Many counts were recorded for this clonotype. The chain recombines TRBV5-6 with TRBJ2-6, with D uncertain. The CDR3 runs to 18 residues. Germline V gene sequence: CDR1 SGHDT, CDR2 YYEEEE. Trimming pared 0 bases from V and 2 bases from J, leaving 15 bases between. This CDR3 is CASSLGPPFLAGANVLTF. The CDR3 DNA follows: TGTGCCAGCAGCTTGGGCCCCCCGTTTCTAGCTGGGGCCAACGTCCTGACTTTC.

This clonotype was recorded at least ten times. The CDR3 DNA sequence: TGCAGTGCCGACACTTCAGGGTCCGGGGCTTTCTTT. This translates into CSADTSGSGAFF. The chain links TRBV20-1 to TRBJ1-1; possible D gene TRBD1, 5 bases. V was clipped by 6 bases and J by 11 bases, with 19 bases between them. Germline values: CDR1 DFQATT, CDR2 SNEGSKA (reference sequence). The CDR3 is made up of 12 amino acids.

This clonotype was counted many times. The chain joins TRBV5-1 to TRBJ1-5; TRBD1 matches 7 bases. V dropped 5 bases and J dropped 10; count of bases not matched to a gene: 12. The CDR3 consists of 14 residues. Germline V gives CDR1 SGHRS, CDR2 YFSETQ. The CDR3 reads CASSSGDSAGPQHF. CDR3 nucleotides: TGCGCCAGCAGTTCAGGGGACAGTGCAGGACCCCAGCATTTT.

This clonotype was seen ten or more times. This chain connects TRBV5-1 to TRBJ2-7; D might be TRBD1 (5 bases). CDR3 length: 14 residues. CDR1 is SGHRS, CDR2 YFSETQ, per germline. Between the trimmed V and J ends, which lost 2 bases and 3 bases, there was a span of 12 bases. CDR3 nucleotide sequence: TGCGCCAGCAGCTTTAGTCCAGGGAACTACGAGCAGTACTTC. This gives the protein CASSFSPGNYEQYF.

This clonotype has ten or more counts. The rearrangement uses TRBV7-8 and TRBJ2-7; no clear D gene. The V end was cut by 2 bases, the J end by 7 bases, with 6 bases between. The CDR3 runs to 11 residues. The germline gives CDR1 SGHVS, CDR2 FQNEAQ. As DNA, the CDR3 is TGTGCCAGCAGCTTAAGTCGGGAGCAGTACTTC. Protein product: CASSLSREQYF.

This clonotype qualifies as medium-sized. The chain uses TRBV6-1 and TRBJ2-1; 11 nucleotides align to TRBD1. The V gene end was trimmed by 5 bases and the J gene end by 6 bases; junction bases not matched to a gene: 3. The CDR3 extends over 14 amino acids. From germline, CDR1 is MNHNS and CDR2 SASEGT. In DNA form, the CDR3 reads TGTGCCAGCAGTAGTGGGACAGGGGGCAATGAGCAGTTCTTC. This codes for CASSSGTGGNEQFF.

Within the sample, this clonotype is medium-sized (0.01 to 0.1%). The chain couples TRBV7-9 to TRBJ1-1; D uncertain. V was clipped by 10 bases and J by 7 bases, with 13 bases between them. This CDR3 is 11 amino acids long. Germline-derived CDR1 and CDR2 are SEHNR and FQNEAQ (reference sequence). The CDR3 DNA reads TGTGCCATATACGATAGAGGTGAAGCTTTCTTT. Its protein product is CAIYDRGEAFF.

This clonotype is termed medium-sized. The gene calls are TRBV5-1 and TRBJ1-1, with TRBD1 matching 8 bases. The CDR3 is 16 residues long. Germline CDR1 SGHRS, CDR2 YFSETQ. The J segment lost 2 bases and the V segment lost 4 bases, leaving 10 bases of the junction unmatched. CDR3 loop: CASSPLGDRTNTEAFF. As DNA, the CDR3 is TGCGCCAGCAGCCCCTTGGGGGACAGGACCAACACTGAAGCTTTCTTT.